Listed below are T cell receptor beta chains from one sample, sequenced in a study of T cell responses to AZD1222 COVID-19 vaccine. Here immunoSEQ multiplex PCR was the method, and the copy in TCRdb shows in-frame clones only, minus some. There are about 88,000 clones in the sample; about 93% occur only once, and roughly 5.6% lies in the top ten. Sample: peripheral blood, taken on day 0 of MenACWY control vaccination. The origin of the receptors is an adult in good health. Each CDR3 is given with its conserved first and last residue. D genes are given only for firm matches.

d_call j_call v_call cdr3_aa
TRBD1 TRBJ1-1 TRBV5-1 CASSRGQGFEAFF
. TRBJ1-2 TRBV3-1/TRBV3-2 CASSQDREAGLYGYTF
. TRBJ1-4 TRBV5-4 CASSSTGDEKLFF
. TRBJ1-4 TRBV12-2 CASRLEGLGAEITTNEKLFF
TRBD2 TRBJ2-5 TRBV5-1 CASSSGLAAQETQYF
. TRBJ2-1 TRBV27 CASSLRQSGNEQFF
TRBD1 TRBJ2-5 TRBV7-2 CASRPGQGKTQYF
. TRBJ2-2 TRBV5-1 CASSFYGAGTGELFF
TRBD1 TRBJ1-1 TRBV3-1/TRBV3-2 CASSTGGTEAFF
. TRBJ2-5 TRBV18 CASSPPSGGEGSQYF
. TRBJ1-1 TRBV7-2 CASSHPRGDEAFF
TRBD1 TRBJ1-2 TRBV28 CASSLTGTGGAYGYTF
TRBD1 TRBJ1-1 TRBV12-5 CASGLVRGTGSTEAFF
. TRBJ1-1 TRBV7-2 CASSPGQMNTEAFF
. TRBJ2-2 TRBV5-1 CASSDRQNTGELFF